This T cell receptor (beta chain) was sequenced for a study of cytomegalovirus exposure and HLA in healthy donors. V dropped 5 bases and J dropped 7 bases, with 9 bases sitting between them. Germline CDR1 SGHAT, CDR2 FQDESV (reference sequence). The CDR3 has 12 residues. Primers for the PCR totalled 60 Vbeta and 13 Jbeta. This table comes from immunoSEQ multiplex PCR, and its TCRdb copy is limited to in-frame clones, with some not included. The data show 150,000 to 200,000 clones, 76% seen once. Sequencing was performed on PBMCs. This chain joins TRBV11-1 and TRBJ1-5, with D possibly TRBD1 on 5 matching bases. This receptor was identified in a female donor in good health and CMV-seronegative. This chain's CDR3 is CASSRPGQPQHF. The CDR3 nucleotides are TGTGCCAGCAGCCGTCCAGGGCAGCCCCAGCATTTT.